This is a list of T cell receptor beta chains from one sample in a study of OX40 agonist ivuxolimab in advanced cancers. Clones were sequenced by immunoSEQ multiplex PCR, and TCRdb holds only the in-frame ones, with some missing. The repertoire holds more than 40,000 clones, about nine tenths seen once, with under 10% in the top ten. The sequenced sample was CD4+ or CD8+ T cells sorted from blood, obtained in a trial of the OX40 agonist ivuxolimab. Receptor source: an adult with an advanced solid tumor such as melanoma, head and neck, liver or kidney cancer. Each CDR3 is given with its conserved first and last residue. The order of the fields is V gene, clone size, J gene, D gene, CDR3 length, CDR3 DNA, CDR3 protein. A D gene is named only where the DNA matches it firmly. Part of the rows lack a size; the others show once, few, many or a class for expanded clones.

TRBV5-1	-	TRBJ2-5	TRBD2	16	TGCGCCAGCAGCTTGGGGGGACTAGCGGGAGTGGAGACCCAGTACTTC	CASSLGGLAGVETQYF
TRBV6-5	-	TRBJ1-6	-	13	TGTGCCAGCAGAAGCTCCTATAATTCACCCCTCCACTTT	CASRSSYNSPLHF
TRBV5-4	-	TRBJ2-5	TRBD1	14	TGTGCCAGCAGCTCTTGGACAGGGTCGGAGACCCAGTACTTC	CASSSWTGSETQYF
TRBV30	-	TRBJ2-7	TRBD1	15	TGTGCCTGGAGTGTAACAGGGGGCGCCCCCTACGAGCAGTACTTC	CAWSVTGGAPYEQYF
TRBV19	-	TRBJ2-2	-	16	TGTGCCAGTAAGGCCCCGGGCTTTCTTAACACCGGGGAGCTGTTTTTT	CASKAPGFLNTGELFF
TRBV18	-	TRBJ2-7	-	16	TGTGCCAGCTCACGAGGGACGGCCACCGGCTCCTACGAGCAGTACTTC	CASSRGTATGSYEQYF
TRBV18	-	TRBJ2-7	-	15	TGTGCCAGCTCACCACCGGGACAAGGCCGCTACGAGCAGTACTTC	CASSPPGQGRYEQYF
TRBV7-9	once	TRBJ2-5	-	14	TGTGCCAGCAGGTACACGACAAACAAAGAGACCCAGTACTTC	CASRYTTNKETQYF
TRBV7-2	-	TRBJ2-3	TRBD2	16	TGTGCCAGCAGCTTATCCCCAGCGGGAGTAATGGATACGCAGTATTTT	CASSLSPAGVMDTQYF
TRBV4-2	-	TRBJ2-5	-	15	TGTGCCAGCAGCCTCGGACAGTCCGTTGACGGGGCCCAGTACTTC	CASSLGQSVDGAQYF
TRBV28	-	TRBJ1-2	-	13	TGTGCCAGCAGCCCCCCCCGCAGGGGTGGCTACACCTTC	CASSPPRRGGYTF
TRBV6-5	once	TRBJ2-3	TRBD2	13	TGTGCCAGCAGGAGAGCGGGAGACGATACGCAGTATTTT	CASRRAGDDTQYF
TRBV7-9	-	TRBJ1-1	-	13	TGTGCCAGCAGCTTTTTCGAGGACACTGAAGCTTTCTTT	CASSFFEDTEAFF
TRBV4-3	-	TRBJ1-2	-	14	TGCGCCAGCAGCCAGTCTCTCGGAGTCTATGGCTACACCTTC	CASSQSLGVYGYTF
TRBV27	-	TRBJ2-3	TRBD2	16	TGTGCCAGCAGCTTAACTAGCGGGAGGATGCGAGATACGCAGTATTTT	CASSLTSGRMRDTQYF
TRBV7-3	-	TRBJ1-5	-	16	TGTGCCAGCAGCCCCCTGCGGCAAGGTGGCAATCAGCCCCAGCATTTT	CASSPLRQGGNQPQHF
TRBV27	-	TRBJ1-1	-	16	TGTGCCAGCAGTTTTTCTCCCCTACAGTCCAACACTGAAGCTTTCTTT	CASSFSPLQSNTEAFF
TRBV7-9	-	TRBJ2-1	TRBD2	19	TGTGCCAGCAGCCCCTCTATACGGACTAGCGGGAGCTCCTACAATGAGCAGTTCTTC	CASSPSIRTSGSSYNEQFF
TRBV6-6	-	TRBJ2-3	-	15	TGTGCCAGCAGTCCCCGGGGAGGGGGCTCAGATACGCAGTATTTT	CASSPRGGGSDTQYF
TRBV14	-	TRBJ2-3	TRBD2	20	TGTGCCAGCAGCCAAAGCTCCGGGACTAGCGGGAGGGGCCGGGGATTGACGCAGTATTTT	CASSQSSGTSGRGRGLTQYF
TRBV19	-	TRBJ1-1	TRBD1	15	TGTGCCAGTAGTATAGAAGGCAGGGGGCGAACTGAAGCTTTCTTT	CASSIEGRGRTEAFF
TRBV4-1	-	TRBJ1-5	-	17	TGCGCCAGCAGCCCTTATGGGCCTCCTCTGGCCAATCAGCCCCAGCATTTT	CASSPYGPPLANQPQHF